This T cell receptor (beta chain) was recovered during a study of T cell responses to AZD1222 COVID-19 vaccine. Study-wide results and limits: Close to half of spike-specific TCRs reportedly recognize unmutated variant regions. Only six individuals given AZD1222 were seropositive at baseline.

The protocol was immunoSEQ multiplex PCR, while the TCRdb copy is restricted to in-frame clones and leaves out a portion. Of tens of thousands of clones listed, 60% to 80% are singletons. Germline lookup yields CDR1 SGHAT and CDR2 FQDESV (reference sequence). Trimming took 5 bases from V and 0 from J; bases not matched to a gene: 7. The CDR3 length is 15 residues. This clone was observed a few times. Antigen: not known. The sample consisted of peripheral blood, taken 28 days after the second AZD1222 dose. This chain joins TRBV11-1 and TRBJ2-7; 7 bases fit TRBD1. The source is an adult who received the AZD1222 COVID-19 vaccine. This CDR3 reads CASSRIGDSSYEQYF. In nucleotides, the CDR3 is TGTGCCAGCAGCCGCATCGGGGACAGCTCCTACGAGCAGTACTTC.